There are a few counts of the clone carrying this T cell receptor beta chain. Its antigen is unknown. This specimen comes from a study of cytomegalovirus exposure and HLA in healthy donors. Study-level findings and limits: In a later analysis, across HLA loci, associated TCR counts were highest for DRB1, lowest for HLA-C. Presence/absence analyses assumed roughly uniform sequencing depth across donors, which may not hold. Accurate HLA-A and HLA-B prediction from TCR beta sequences was reported for most subjects.

Unmatched junction bases numbered 12, after V lost 4 bases and J lost 8 bases. The length of the CDR3 is 16 residues. Germline V gives CDR1 SGHRS, CDR2 YFSETQ. Use of 60 Vbeta and 13 Jbeta primers characterized the PCR. Some clones are missing from TCRdb's copy, which holds only in-frame ones; the method was immunoSEQ multiplex PCR. This table holds roughly 160,000 clones, 70% to 80% found once. The origin of this receptor is a man aged 30 to 39 in good health and CMV-seropositive. The sequenced material came from PBMCs. The chain employs TRBV5-1 and TRBJ1-6; 7 nucleotides line up with TRBD1. CDR3 in DNA: TGCGCCAGCAGCCACGTGGGCGGAGGGGGCGATTCACCCCTCCACTTT. It encodes CASSHVGGGGDSPLHF.